This is a list of T cell receptor beta chains from one sample in a study of regulatory T cells in long-lasting Graves disease. TCRdb used MiXCR to reprocess the multiplex PCR reads, holding one entry per CDR3 protein. The sample consists of around 450,000 distinct CDR3 sequences, roughly 21% of them appearing once. This sample comprised peripheral blood mononuclear cells (PBMCs), obtained when the disease was refractory, from a patient treated with antithyroid drugs. These receptors were collected from a female donor with Graves disease. CDR3s include the opening cysteine and the closing phenylalanine or tryptophan. The D gene is left open where the match is weak. Only some rows state a clone size, as once, few, many or a class for expanded clones.

>TRBV20-1|few|TRBJ1-1|NA
TGCAGTGCTACAGACTTCCGCAGGGTTGCGATGAACACTGAAGCTTTCTTT
CSATDFRRVAMNTEAFF
>TRBV2|many|TRBJ2-6|NA
TGTGCCAGCAGTGAAGCGAGGACTTCTGGGGCCAACGTCCTGACTTTC
CASSEARTSGANVLTF
>TRBV7-8|many|TRBJ2-7|NA
TGTGCCAGTACCTCAGGGACTCAAAACGACGAGCAGTACTTC
CASTSGTQNDEQYF
>TRBV7-9|NA|TRBJ2-5|NA
TGTGCCAGCAGCCCCCATCGGGGCTTGCAAGAGACCCAGTACTTC
CASSPHRGLQETQYF
>TRBV29-1|NA|TRBJ2-1|TRBD2
TGCAGCGTCGCAGGACTAGCGGGGGATGAGCAGTTCTTC
CSVAGLAGDEQFF
>TRBV10-3|NA|TRBJ2-7|TRBD2
TGTGCCATCAGTGGGCTAGCGGGGTCCCACGAGCAGTACTTC
CAISGLAGSHEQYF
>TRBV2|many|TRBJ1-1|NA
TGTGCCAGCAGCTATAGACGGGACACTGAAGCTTTCTTT
CASSYRRDTEAFF
>TRBV5-5|NA|TRBJ2-3|TRBD2
TGTGCCAGCAGCTTTGGGTTCGGGGGGGCTGATACGCAGTATTTT
CASSFGFGGADTQYF
>TRBV18|few|TRBJ1-5|TRBD1
TGTGCCAGCTCCCGGGACAGGCTTCAGCCCCAGCATTTT
CASSRDRLQPQHF
>TRBV20-1|NA|TRBJ2-7|TRBD2
TGCAGTGCTAGAGATTATTCGGGAGGCTACGAGCAGTACTTC
CSARDYSGGYEQYF
>TRBV7-2|many|TRBJ1-2|NA
TGTGCCAGCAGCTTAGTAGGGGACTATGGCTACACCTTC
CASSLVGDYGYTF
>TRBV6-1|many|TRBJ1-1|NA
TGTGCCACCGGCGCAGTCCTCTCGAGGAACACTGAAGCTTTCTTT
CATGAVLSRNTEAFF
>TRBV30|NA|TRBJ1-5|TRBD1
TGTGCCTGGGGGACAGGGGGCATGGAGCCCCAGCATTTT
CAWGTGGMEPQHF
>TRBV20-1|few|TRBJ1-2|NA
TGCAGTGCTCAGGTGCTCGACTCGGGCGGCTACACCTTC
CSAQVLDSGGYTF
>TRBV18|NA|TRBJ1-2|TRBD1
TGTGCCAGCTCACAAGGACAGGGGCGGTCTGGCTACACCTTC
CASSQGQGRSGYTF
>TRBV5-1|NA|TRBJ2-5|TRBD2
TGCGCCAGCAGCGAGGGCGGGGGTTGGGAGACCCAGTACTTC
CASSEGGGWETQYF
>TRBV20-1|NA|TRBJ2-7|TRBD2
TGCAGTGCCTCGGGACTAGCGGGAGTGATTTCCCACGAGCAGTACTTC
CSASGLAGVISHEQYF
>TRBV29-1|NA|TRBJ2-6|NA
TGCAGCGTTGAGGGCGGGGCCAACGTCCTGACTTTC
CSVEGGANVLTF
>TRBV20-1|NA|TRBJ2-1|TRBD2
TGCAGTGCTAGAGATCTAAGCGGGAGGGCGTACAATGAGCAGTTCTTC
CSARDLSGRAYNEQFF
>TRBV11-2|many|TRBJ2-7|NA
TGTGCCAGCAGCTTACGCAGTGGGTACCGCAACGAGCAGTACTTC
CASSLRSGYRNEQYF
>TRBV6-2/TRBV6-3|many|TRBJ2-5|NA
NA
CASSSSGWAQYF
>TRBV12-3/TRBV12-4|many|TRBJ1-5|TRBD1
TGTGCCAGCAGTTTAGCGGGACAGGGGGTTCAGCCCCAGCATTTT
CASSLAGQGVQPQHF
>TRBV12-3/TRBV12-4|many|TRBJ1-1|NA
TGTGCCAGCAGTTTAAGGAGGGTACCTGAAGCTTTCTTT
CASSLRRVPEAFF
>TRBV4-1|few|TRBJ2-2|TRBD2
TGCGCCAGCAGCCAAAATCCGGGACTAGCGGGCGGGGAGCTGTTTTTT
CASSQNPGLAGGELFF
>TRBV5-5|few|TRBJ1-3|NA
TGTGCCAGCAGCACGGTCAACTCTGGAAACACCATATATTTT
CASSTVNSGNTIYF
>TRBV7-8|many|TRBJ2-5|TRBD1
TGTGCCAGCAGCTCCCGCCGGACAGGGTGGTCAATGGAGACCCAGTACTTC
CASSSRRTGWSMETQYF
>TRBV5-1|NA|TRBJ2-7|TRBD1
TGCGCCAGCAGCTTCGGTCGCAGGACAGGGGCACCCTACGAGCAGTACTTC
CASSFGRRTGAPYEQYF
>TRBV20-1|NA|TRBJ1-2|NA
TGCAGTGCTGAGGGGGACGCCCCGCCGGGGGGCTACACCTTC
CSAEGDAPPGGYTF
>TRBV7-2|many|TRBJ2-2|TRBD2
TGTGCCAGCAGCTTGAATAGCGGGGGGGAGCTGTTTTTT
CASSLNSGGELFF
>TRBV27|many|TRBJ2-7|TRBD1
TGTGCCAGCAGTCCCGGGACAGGGGGCGCGTACGAGCAGTACTTC
CASSPGTGGAYEQYF
>TRBV27|many|TRBJ1-5|NA
TGTGCCAGCAGTTATCAGGGCCCCGGACCCCAGCATTTT
CASSYQGPGPQHF
>TRBV5-1|NA|TRBJ1-2|TRBD1
TGTGCCAGCAGCTTCCTAGGACAGGATCGGTCCTATGGCTACACCTTC
CASSFLGQDRSYGYTF
>TRBV7-2|many|TRBJ1-4|NA
TGTGCCAGCAGTTGGGAGGGGTTGGAAAAACTGTTTTTT
CASSWEGLEKLFF
>TRBV24-1|NA|TRBJ1-1|NA
TGTGCCACCAGTGATTTGACCGGGTTAACCTTAAACACTGAAGCTTTCTTT
CATSDLTGLTLNTEAFF
>TRBV6-1|NA|TRBJ2-2|NA
TGTGCCAGTAACCGGGGGGCCCACGACGGGGAGCTGTTTTTT
CASNRGAHDGELFF
>TRBV4-1|NA|TRBJ2-5|NA
TGCGCCAGCAGCCAAGGGATGGCGGACGGCGCGAGAGAGACCCAGTACTTC
CASSQGMADGARETQYF
>TRBV7-2|NA|TRBJ1-1|NA
TGTGCCAGCAGCCTATGGGTGGGGTTCACTGAAGCTTTCTTT
CASSLWVGFTEAFF
>TRBV19|few|TRBJ1-5|NA
TGTGCCAGTAGTATAGGGACCTCATATAGCAATCAGCCCCAGCATTTT
CASSIGTSYSNQPQHF
>TRBV28|many|TRBJ1-4|TRBD1
TGTGCCAGCAGCATAAACAGGGGGAATGAAAAACTGTTTTTT
CASSINRGNEKLFF
>TRBV20-1|many|TRBJ1-1|NA
TGCAGTGCTAGACCCATCACAGGGAACACTGAAGCTTTCTTT
CSARPITGNTEAFF
>TRBV10-3|few|TRBJ2-7|NA
TGTGCCATCAGTGAGCGCGGCGTGGGGTACGAGCAGTACTTC
CAISERGVGYEQYF
>TRBV6-1|many|TRBJ1-2|TRBD1
TGTGCCAGCAGAGGACAGGATGGGTATGGCTACACCTTC
CASRGQDGYGYTF
>TRBV28|few|TRBJ2-7|NA
TGTGCCAGCAGTTCACCAGGATACTCCTACGAGCAGTACTTC
CASSSPGYSYEQYF
>TRBV7-9|NA|TRBJ2-3|NA
TGTGCCAGCAGCTTATTGGTCGGAGGCGGATCCACAGATACGCAGTATTTT
CASSLLVGGGSTDTQYF